This TCR beta chain was recovered during a study of blood T cell repertoires in COVID-19. Background on the study: The analysed material was cDNA or gDNA that came from T cells, B-cell-depleted T cells, or PBMCs.

Trimming pared 3 bases from V and 8 bases from J, leaving 16 bases between. From germline, CDR1 is MDHEN and CDR2 SYDVKM. The CDR3 spans 15 residues. Enrolment of Seattle patients took place during active infection, and they were followed longitudinally. TCRdb keeps only in-frame clones here, not all; method: immunoSEQ multiplex PCR. The table includes roughly 220,000 clones, about 85% detected once. Sequenced sample: peripheral blood. This clonotype was obtained from a woman between 45 and 60 years old with COVID-19, enrolled during active disease. V gene TRBV28 combines with J gene TRBJ1-4, with a tentative D call TRBD1 (6 bases). The CDR3 protein is CASSFLQGPREKLFF. The CDR3, as DNA: TGTGCCAGCAGTTTTTTGCAGGGGCCCAGGGAAAAACTGTTTTTT. The full variable domain, in which reference TRBV28 and TRBJ1-4 provide the parts outside the CDR3, is DVKVTQSSRYLVKRTGEKVFLECVQDMDHENMFWYRQDPGLGLRLIYFSYDVKMKEKGDIPEGYSVSREKKERFSLILESASTNQTSMYLCASSFLQGPREKLFFGSGTQLSVL.